This T cell receptor (beta chain) was sequenced in a study of OX40 agonist ivuxolimab in advanced cancers. Study-level points and caveats: At doses 0.1 to 3.0 mg/kg, CD4+ and CD8+ clones expanded.

Only in-frame clones appear in the TCRdb table, and some are missing; sequencing was by immunoSEQ multiplex PCR. This sample has 65,000 to 95,000 clones, with about nine tenths found just once. As concerns this clone: The antigen remains undetermined.

Material: CD4+ or CD8+ T cells sorted from blood, obtained in a trial of the OX40 agonist ivuxolimab. This sequence was found in an adult with an advanced solid tumor such as melanoma, head and neck, liver or kidney cancer.

This CDR3 is CASSLGASGYALYNEQFF. The CDR3 DNA follows: TGTGCCAGCAGCTTAGGGGCCAGCGGCTACGCGTTGTACAATGAGCAGTTCTTC. J is TRBJ2-1 and V is TRBV7-6; a weak D match, TRBD2 (5 bases). V lost 1 base to trimming and J lost 4 bases, with 20 bases between them. The CDR3 runs 18 residues. The germline gives CDR1 SGHVS, CDR2 FNYEAQ.